Listed here are 30 T cell receptor beta chains from one sample, sequenced in a study of blood T cell repertoires in COVID-19 (dated by TCRdb to the early 2020s). The library was generated by the immunoSEQ multiplex PCR assay. Imported from immuneACCESS, the table was reduced by TCRdb to in-frame sequences with V and J called. These copies leave out some clones; in studies compared against another copy, an unresolved V gene accounts for under half, and the cause of the remainder is not known. The sample yields roughly 200,000 clones; roughly 80% were counted once. Approximately 6.9% of the sample comes from the top ten. The sequenced sample consisted of peripheral blood. These receptors all stem from a man between 60 and 75 years old with acute or convalescent COVID-19.

This clone was picked up one time. V usage is TRBV5-6 and J usage is TRBJ1-2; possible D gene TRBD1, 6 bases. Trimming stripped 4 bases from V and 5 bases from J, with 18 bases between. This CDR3 has 15 amino acids. Germline-derived CDR1 and CDR2 are SGHDT and YYEEEE. CDR3 region: CASSRGAGPVYGYTF. The CDR3 DNA is TGTGCCAGCAGCCGGGGGGCAGGTCCTGTTTATGGCTACACCTTC. Supplemented by reference TRBV5-6 and TRBJ1-2, the full variable domain reads DAGVTQSPTHLIKTRGQQVTLRCSPKSGHDTVSWYQQALGQGPQFIFQYYEEEERQRGNFPDRFSGHQFPNYSSELNVNALLLGDSALYLCASSRGAGPVYGYTFGSGTRLTVV.

The chain is built from TRBV3-1 (or the pseudogene TRBV3-2) and TRBJ1-2, with TRBD1 identical over 8 bases. This CDR3 has 13 residues. The V gene end was trimmed by 2 bases and the J gene end by 7 bases; junction bases not matched to a gene: 3. Germline V lookup: CDR1 LGHDT, CDR2 YNNKEL (reference sequence). The CDR3 DNA sequence: TGTGCCAGCAGCCAAACGGGACAGGCTGGCTACACCTTC. It codes for CASSQTGQAGYTF.

On this clone itself: At the DNA level, this CDR3 is encoded by other sequences in the same sample as well. The chain joins TRBV5-1 to TRBJ1-2; TRBD1 aligns across 9 bases. The CDR3 has 13 amino acids. Germline CDR1 is SGHRS and CDR2 is YFSETQ. V lost 4 bases to trimming and J lost 8 bases; unmatched junction nucleotides: 6. CDR3 nucleotide sequence: TGCGCCAGCAGCCCGGGACAGGGTGGCGGCTACACCTTC. Translation gives CASSPGQGGGYTF.

The genes are TRBV30 and TRBJ1-2; 7 positions match TRBD1. Germline V lookup: CDR1 GTSNPN, CDR2 SVGIG (reference sequence). The length of the CDR3 is 13 residues. V was pared by 6 bases and J by 3 bases, with 7 bases of the junction left unmatched. The CDR3 DNA sequence: TGTGCCTGTTACCGCAGGGGGGACTATGGCTACACCTTC. Encoded protein: CACYRRGDYGYTF.

The chain links TRBV6-5 to TRBJ2-7; tentative D call: TRBD1 (6 bases). Deletions cut 4 bases from V and 2 bases from J, with 9 bases between. The CDR3 spans 13 residues. Looked up from germline, CDR1 is MNHEY and CDR2 is SVGAGI. For the CDR3, the DNA is TGTGCCAGCAGTTTCGACAGGACCTACGAGCAGTACTTC. Encoded protein: CASSFDRTYEQYF.

This clone was counted once. The CDR3: CASSRGDRGRWGYTF. For the CDR3, the DNA is TGTGCCAGCAGCCGTGGGGACAGGGGGCGCTGGGGCTACACCTTC. This sequence joins TRBV6-5 and TRBJ1-2; 12 bases line up with TRBD1. Looked up from germline, CDR1 is MNHEY and CDR2 is SVGAGI. Losses at the gene ends were 6 bases for V and 8 bases for J; bases not matched to a gene: 10. The CDR3 length is 15 residues.

The chain joins TRBV11-2 to TRBJ1-3; 7 positions match TRBD1. Germline V gene lookup returns CDR1 SGHAT and CDR2 FQNNGV. Germline trimming cut 1 base from V and 0 bases from J; bases unmatched to any gene: 6. CDR3 length: 17 residues. The chain's CDR3 is CASSLGGRGNSGNTIYF. The CDR3 region has the DNA TGTGCCAGCAGCTTAGGAGGCAGGGGGAACTCTGGAAACACCATATATTTT. The full variable domain, in which reference TRBV11-2 and TRBJ1-3 provide the parts outside the CDR3, is EAGVAQSPRYKIIEKRQSVAFWCNPISGHATLYWYQQILGQGPKLLIQFQNNGVVDDSQLPKDRFSAERLKGVDSTLKIQPAKLEDSAVYLCASSLGGRGNSGNTIYFGEGSWLTVV.

J is TRBJ2-1 and V is TRBV27; weak D call: TRBD1 (6 bases). Trimming shortened V by 4 bases and J by 8 bases, and 15 bases separated the two germline ends. Germline loops: CDR1 MNHEY, CDR2 SMNVEV (reference sequence). CDR3 length: 14 amino acids. The chain's CDR3 is CASSSTGAWDEQFF. Written as DNA, the CDR3 is TGTGCCAGCAGTTCGACAGGTGCTTGGGATGAGCAGTTCTTC.

The chain recombines TRBV12-5 with TRBJ1-5; D not certain. V was shortened by 0 bases and J by 0 bases, with 9 bases between the two germline ends. The CDR3 sequence is 16 residues long. Germline V gives CDR1 LGHNT, CDR2 FRNRAP. The CDR3 region has the DNA TGTGCTAGTGGTTTGGTAGTCACAGCTAGCAATCAGCCCCAGCATTTT. Translating gives CASGLVVTASNQPQHF.

This chain links TRBV30 with TRBJ1-5; TRBD1 aligns across 10 bases. The ends lost 4 bases at V and 5 bases at J; junction bases unmatched: 8. The germline V gene has CDR1 GTSNPN and CDR2 SVGIG (reference sequence). CDR3 length: 15 residues. This CDR3 is CAWTVGTGVDQPQHF. Written as DNA, the CDR3 is TGTGCCTGGACCGTCGGGACAGGGGTCGATCAGCCCCAGCATTTT.

This sequence joins TRBV6-2 or TRBV6-3 and TRBJ1-1; D gene unclear. With 4 bases removed from V and 0 bases from J, the gap between germline ends came to 9 bases. Per the germline V gene, CDR1 is MNHEY and CDR2 is SVGEGT. This CDR3 spans 14 amino acids. The CDR3 spells CASSLIQLNTEAFF. The CDR3 region has the DNA TGTGCCAGCAGTTTAATACAGTTGAACACTGAAGCTTTCTTT.

In its sample, this clone was seen a few times. The rearrangement links TRBV4-2 to TRBJ1-6; no reliable D call. Per the germline V gene, CDR1 is LGHNA and CDR2 is YNFKEQ. This CDR3 contains 14 residues. Deletions cut 0 bases from V and 7 bases from J, with 7 bases between. In DNA, the CDR3 is TGTGCCAGCAGCCAAGATTCCGGGAATTCACCCCTCCACTTT. Translation: CASSQDSGNSPLHF.

This sequence joins TRBV5-1 and TRBJ2-7; TRBD2 might be the D (7 bases). V lost 4 bases, J lost 5 bases, and 22 bases lay in between. CDR3 length equals 16 residues. CDR1 SGHRS and CDR2 YFSETQ come from the germline V gene. CDR3 nucleotides: TGCGCCAGCAGCAACGGGTTCCACGTAGGGGGGGACGAGCAGTACTTC. This codes for CASSNGFHVGGDEQYF.

This clone is a singleton in its sample. This rearrangement joins TRBV5-8 to TRBJ1-6, with 8 bases identical to TRBD1. The CDR3 is 16 amino acids. V lost 5 bases and J lost 6; bases outside the gene matches: 10. Germline lookup yields CDR1 SGHTS and CDR2 YDEGEE. DNA of the CDR3: TGTGCCAGCAGTTTCGGACAGGGAGATGTTAATTCACCCCTCCACTTT. Translated, it gives CASSFGQGDVNSPLHF.

J is TRBJ2-5 and V is TRBV12-3 or TRBV12-4; the D is unclear. CDR3 size: 13 residues. V shed 3 bases and J shed 4 bases, with 9 bases lying between them. CDR3 amino acids: CASSLALRETQYF. The CDR3, as DNA: TGTGCCAGCAGTTTGGCCCTCCGAGAGACCCAGTACTTC.

This clone was detected only a few times. This rearrangement joins TRBV6-5 to TRBJ1-2; D is uncertain. The CDR3 length is 14 residues. V was pared by 0 bases and J by 3 bases, with 8 bases between. The germline CDR1 and CDR2 sequences are MNHEY and SVGAGI. The chain's CDR3 is CASSYSEGYYGYTF. In DNA, the CDR3 is TGTGCCAGCAGTTACTCGGAGGGTTACTATGGCTACACCTTC.

This chain uses TRBV7-7 with TRBJ1-1; D is possibly TRBD1 (6 bases). CDR3 length: 13 residues. The germline V gene has CDR1 SSHAT and CDR2 FNYEAQ (reference sequence). With 5 bases removed from V and 1 base from J, the gap between germline ends came to 8 bases. The CDR3 DNA reads TGTGCCAGCAGCCAGACAGGGAACACTGAAGCTTTCTTT. Translating gives CASSQTGNTEAFF.

The genes are TRBV2 and TRBJ2-7; 12 bases match TRBD2. In germline, CDR1 is SNHLY, CDR2 FYNNEI. V was pared by 7 bases and J by 7 bases, with 5 bases of the junction left unmatched. This CDR3 is built from 13 residues. In DNA form, the CDR3 reads TGTGCCAGCAATATCGGACTAGCGGGGGAGCAGTACTTC. Protein: CASNIGLAGEQYF.

The chain uses TRBV6-6 and TRBJ1-5, with 10 positions matching TRBD1. Unmatched junction bases numbered 11, after V lost 5 bases and J lost 4 bases. Looked up from germline, CDR1 is MNHNY and CDR2 is SVGAGI (reference sequence). CDR3 length: 17 residues. CDR3 in DNA: TGTGCCAGCAGTCCGGGACAGGGGTTTCCTCGAAATCAGCCCCAGCATTTT. Its protein product is CASSPGQGFPRNQPQHF.

This chain uses TRBV14 with TRBJ2-1; D perhaps matches TRBD2 (5 bases). The V gene lost 0 bases and the J gene lost 3 bases, with 12 bases spanning the gap. CDR3 length: 16 residues. CDR1 is SGHDN and CDR2 is FVKESK in the germline V gene. The CDR3 region is CASSQEGGSFYNEQFF. The CDR3 nucleotides read TGTGCCAGCAGCCAAGAGGGTGGGAGCTTCTACAATGAGCAGTTCTTC.

The V gene is TRBV18, the J gene TRBJ1-1; 7 bases align to TRBD1. Losses at the gene ends were 4 bases for V and 1 base for J; bases not matched to a gene: 3. This CDR3 has 14 amino acids. Germline assignment: CDR1 KGHSH and CDR2 LQKENI. The CDR3 reads CASSRDRANTEAFF. CDR3 bases: TGTGCCAGCTCACGCGACAGGGCGAACACTGAAGCTTTCTTT.

Notes on this clone: Germline and junction disagree at one end, which may indicate a read error. The chain carries TRBV10-2 and TRBJ1-3; D uncertain. The germline CDR1 and CDR2 sequences are WSHSY and SAAADI. The CDR3 is 15 amino acids. The CDR3 region has the DNA TGCGCCAGCACTGAGGACTCCTTATACCGAAACACCATATATTTT. This codes for CASTEDSLYRNTIYF.

This clone occurred a few times. The chain joins TRBV11-2 to TRBJ1-4; D is possibly TRBD1 (6 bases). Trimming pared 5 bases from V and 7 bases from J, leaving 26 bases between. This CDR3 region has 18 residues. Germline values: CDR1 SGHAT, CDR2 FQNNGV. CDR3 coding DNA: TGTGCCAGCAGCCGCCTCTCGGCTAACAGGGACGTGGGTGAAAAACTGTTTTTT. This translates into CASSRLSANRDVGEKLFF.

This chain joins TRBV10-3 and TRBJ1-2; 7 nucleotides agree with TRBD1. V was clipped by 4 bases and J by 2 bases; unmatched bases: 1. The CDR3 runs 13 residues. Germline lookup yields CDR1 ENHRY and CDR2 SYGVKD. For the CDR3, the DNA is TGTGCCATCAGTGCGGACAGGAACTATGGCTACACCTTC. It translates to CAISADRNYGYTF.

In this sample, this clone turned up once. Distinct nucleotide sequences in the sample also encode this CDR3. The rearrangement links TRBV19 to TRBJ2-3; D unresolved. Germline-derived CDR1 and CDR2 are LNHDA and SQIVND (reference sequence). The CDR3 extends over 12 amino acids. V shed 6 bases and J shed 0 bases, with 4 bases lying between them. The CDR3 DNA reads as TGTGCCAGTAGCCCTAGCACAGATACGCAGTATTTT. Protein sequence: CASSPSTDTQYF.

The chain uses TRBV10-1 and TRBJ2-1; no clear D. The germline V gene encodes CDR1 WNHNN and CDR2 SYGVQD (reference sequence). This CDR3 contains 11 residues. The ends were cut back, 4 bases at V and 7 bases at J, with 5 bases in the middle. CDR3 loop: CASSAGNEQFF. The CDR3 DNA sequence: TGCGCCAGCAGTGCCGGGAATGAGCAGTTCTTC.

The chain is built from TRBV5-3 and TRBJ1-6, with 7 bases that match TRBD1. TRBV5-3 is assigned to the ORF class and has an uncertain function. The J segment lost 7 bases and the V segment lost 3 bases, leaving 16 bases of the junction unmatched. The CDR3 consists of 18 residues. In nucleotides, the CDR3 is TGTGCCAGAAGCTCACGACCCGCCGACAGGGTTGGAAATTCACCCCTCCACTTT. Its translation: CARSSRPADRVGNSPLHF.

V gene TRBV6-6 combines with J gene TRBJ2-6; 9 bases are shared with TRBD1. The trim removed 11 bases at V and 3 bases at J, leaving 5 bases unmatched. This CDR3 is 14 amino acids long. Germline values: CDR1 MNHNY, CDR2 SVGAGI (reference sequence). As DNA, the CDR3 is TGTGCCCTTAGGACAGGGGTTGGGGCCAACGTCCTGACTTTC. It encodes CALRTGVGANVLTF.

This clone was observed a handful of times. The rearrangement links TRBV15 to TRBJ1-5; 9 nucleotides agree with TRBD1. Losses at the gene ends were 3 bases for V and 0 bases for J; bases not matched to a gene: 12. Germline lookup yields CDR1 LNHNV and CDR2 YYDKDF (reference sequence). The CDR3 has 19 amino acids. The CDR3 DNA follows: TGTGCCACCAGCAGTGAAGAGGACAGGGGAGAATATAGCAATCAGCCCCAGCATTTT. Protein product: CATSSEEDRGEYSNQPQHF. Filled out from reference TRBV15 and TRBJ1-5, the complete variable domain reads DAMVIQNPRYQVTQFGKPVTLSCSQTLNHNVMYWYQQKSSQAPKLLFHYYDKDFNNEADTPDNFQSRRPNTSFCFLDIRSPGLGDTAMYLCATSSEEDRGEYSNQPQHFGDGTRLSIL.

Only one count was recorded for this clone. The V gene is TRBV10-3, the J gene TRBJ2-7; TRBD2 might be the D (6 bases). With 3 bases removed from V and 2 bases from J, the gap between germline ends came to 14 bases. CDR3 length: 15 amino acids. Germline V gene lookup returns CDR1 ENHRY and CDR2 SYGVKD. The DNA for the CDR3 is TGTGCCATCAGTGAAGGTAGTCGGGAGCCCTACGAGCAGTACTTC. This translates into CAISEGSREPYEQYF.